The 10 T cell receptor beta chains presented below share a single source sample, sequenced in a study of T cell responses to AZD1222 COVID-19 vaccine. TCRdb's copy holds only in-frame clones and misses some; the assay was immunoSEQ multiplex PCR. This table has some 130,000 clones, 75% to 90% appearing once. This sample comprised peripheral blood, obtained on day 0 of AZD1222 vaccination. Every receptor here comes from an adult in good health.

The chain is built from TRBV11-3 and TRBJ2-2; 7 nucleotides match TRBD1. Trimming removed 1 base from V and 5 bases from J; junction bases left unmatched: 4. Germline-derived CDR1 and CDR2 are SGHNT and YENEEA. The CDR3 sequence is 15 residues long. The CDR3 DNA reads as TGTGCCAGCAGCTTAGTAGGGGGCCGAACCGGGGAGCTGTTTTTT. This gives the protein CASSLVGGRTGELFF.

V and J are TRBV3-1 (or the pseudogene TRBV3-2) and TRBJ1-3; D gene unclear. V was clipped by 4 bases and J by 0 bases, with 13 bases between them. From germline, CDR1 is LGHDT and CDR2 YNNKEL (reference sequence). The length of the CDR3 is 16 residues. CDR3: CASSRKDGNSGNTIYF. The CDR3 DNA sequence: TGTGCCAGCAGCCGAAAAGACGGGAACTCTGGAAACACCATATATTTT.

The chain recombines TRBV5-6 with TRBJ1-1, with a possible D match to TRBD1 (5 bases). The CDR3 sequence is 15 residues long. Germline loops: CDR1 SGHDT, CDR2 YYEEEE. V shed 4 bases and J shed 11 bases, with 24 bases lying between them. CDR3 sequence: CASSRRGTKTYEAFF. The DNA for the CDR3 is TGTGCCAGCAGCAGAAGAGGGACCAAAACATACGAGGCTTTCTTT.

The chain is built from TRBV19 and TRBJ1-5; D not certain. The germline V gene has CDR1 LNHDA and CDR2 SQIVND (reference sequence). The CDR3 has 12 residues. Trimming removed 8 bases from V and 7 bases from J, with 12 bases in between. The CDR3 is CASSPRGQPQHF. In DNA, the CDR3 is TGTGCCAGTTCCCCCCGGGGACAGCCCCAGCATTTT.

This rearrangement joins TRBV10-2 to TRBJ2-3; no firm D call. This CDR3 region has 14 residues. Trimming shortened V by 4 bases and J by 0 bases, and 8 bases separated the two germline ends. From germline, CDR1 is WSHSY and CDR2 SAAADI. The CDR3 DNA reads as TGCGCCAGCAGTGTAGGGTCCAGCACAGATACGCAGTATTTT. It codes for CASSVGSSTDTQYF.

This chain connects TRBV29-1 to TRBJ1-1; no firm D call. V was pared by 7 bases and J by 6 bases, with 12 bases between. Germline lookup yields CDR1 SQVTM and CDR2 ANQGSEA. The CDR3 has 11 amino acids. The CDR3 DNA sequence: TGCAGCGAAACGATTGTGGCTGAAGCTTTCTTT. Translated: CSETIVAEAFF.

V usage is TRBV5-1 and J usage is TRBJ1-4; D is undetermined. In germline, CDR1 is SGHRS, CDR2 YFSETQ. With 0 bases removed from V and 5 bases from J, the gap between germline ends came to 11 bases. The CDR3 covers 15 residues. The CDR3 region has the DNA TGCGCCAGCAGCTTGGGAGACTCTCCCAATGAAAAACTGTTTTTT. Protein sequence: CASSLGDSPNEKLFF.

This chain joins TRBV19 and TRBJ1-2, with TRBD1 matching over 8 bases. This CDR3 is built from 17 residues. The junction had 17 bases not matched to a gene; V was cut back by 3 bases and J by 8 bases. CDR1 LNHDA and CDR2 SQIVND come from the germline V gene (reference sequence). The CDR3 DNA reads TGTGCCAGTAGTATGGACCCCGGGACAGGATCCGCGAGGGGCTACACCTTC. Its translation is CASSMDPGTGSARGYTF.

V is TRBV11-2 and J is TRBJ1-2, with D hard to call. This CDR3 has 13 residues. Trimming took 5 bases from V and 7 from J, leaving 14 bases between them. CDR1 and CDR2 from the germline V gene are SGHAT and FQNNGV. The CDR3 DNA sequence: TGTGCCAGCAGCATGGCTGGTCCGGGTGGCTACACCTTC. Protein product: CASSMAGPGGYTF.

This clone was seen a few times. The V call is TRBV3-1 (or the pseudogene TRBV3-2), the J call TRBJ2-7; possibly TRBD1 for D (6 bases). CDR1 is LGHDT, CDR2 YNNKEL, per germline (reference sequence). Trimming cost V 1 base and J 3 bases, with 10 bases left between them. The CDR3 length is 14 residues. CDR3 amino acids: CASSQGGQGYEQYF. Written as DNA, the CDR3 is TGTGCCAGCAGCCAAGGGGGACAAGGCTACGAGCAGTACTTC.